This T cell receptor beta chain was obtained from a study of OX40 agonist ivuxolimab in advanced cancers. TCRdb keeps only in-frame clones here, not all; method: immunoSEQ multiplex PCR. The sample lists tens of thousands of clones, 85% occurring once. A single count supports this clone. This specimen consisted of CD4+ or CD8+ T cells sorted from blood, obtained in a trial of the OX40 agonist ivuxolimab. The sequence was obtained from an adult with an advanced solid tumor such as melanoma, head and neck, liver or kidney cancer.

Here the CDR3 reads CASSRGGGNSPLHF. The CDR3 DNA follows: TGCGCCAGCAGCCGTGGGGGAGGTAATTCACCCCTCCACTTT. The chain employs TRBV4-1 and TRBJ1-6; a possible D gene is TRBD1 (5 bases). Germline V lookup: CDR1 MGHRA, CDR2 YSYEKL. The CDR3 contains 14 residues. The V and J ends lost 4 bases and 6 bases respectively, with 10 bases between them.